A selection of T cell receptor beta chains follows, all from one sample in a study of cytomegalovirus exposure and HLA in healthy donors. Method: immunoSEQ multiplex PCR; TCRdb's copy keeps in-frame clones and lacks some. The table shows more than 80,000 clones, with 69% occurring only once. Sequences were obtained from PBMCs. The receptors were gathered from a man aged 45-60 years in good health and CMV-seronegative. Both conserved end residues are part of each CDR3. The order of the fields is clone size, V gene, J gene, D gene, CDR3 DNA, CDR3 protein. A D gene is named only where the DNA matches it firmly. Size is stated for part of the rows, as once, few or many counts, or as a class when the clone is expanded.

clone_size: NA; v_call: TRBV28; j_call: TRBJ2-5; d_call: TRBD1; cdr3_nt: TGTGCCAGCAGTATACAGGGGGGAGAGACCCAGTACTTC; cdr3_aa: CASSIQGGETQYF
clone_size: NA; v_call: TRBV30; j_call: TRBJ1-3; d_call: NA; cdr3_nt: TGTGCCTGGAGTTGGAAAGGGAGTAACACCATATATTTT; cdr3_aa: CAWSWKGSNTIYF
clone_size: NA; v_call: TRBV6-5; j_call: TRBJ1-6; d_call: TRBD1; cdr3_nt: TGTGCCAGCAGTTACAGGGGGCTTAATTCACCCCTCCACTTT; cdr3_aa: CASSYRGLNSPLHF
clone_size: NA; v_call: TRBV9; j_call: TRBJ2-1; d_call: TRBD1; cdr3_nt: TGTGCCAGCAGCGCACGGACAGGGGGCGGCGATGAGCAGTTCTTC; cdr3_aa: CASSARTGGGDEQFF
clone_size: few; v_call: TRBV9; j_call: TRBJ1-1; d_call: NA; cdr3_nt: TGTGCCAGCAGTCGAAGGAGGGACACTGAAGCTTTCTTT; cdr3_aa: CASSRRRDTEAFF
clone_size: NA; v_call: TRBV27; j_call: TRBJ2-1; d_call: TRBD2; cdr3_nt: TGTGCCAGCAGTTTACCTACCCGGACTAGCGGCTTTGTGGGTGAGCAGTTCTTC; cdr3_aa: CASSLPTRTSGFVGEQFF
clone_size: once; v_call: TRBV6-1; j_call: TRBJ2-5; d_call: TRBD2; cdr3_nt: TGTGCCAGCAGTGAGGTCGGGGGGGAGACCCAGTACTTC; cdr3_aa: CASSEVGGETQYF
clone_size: few; v_call: TRBV7-9; j_call: TRBJ2-5; d_call: TRBD2; cdr3_nt: TGTGCCAGCAGCCGAGCGGGAGGGGAGGAGACCCAGTACTTC; cdr3_aa: CASSRAGGEETQYF
clone_size: NA; v_call: TRBV4-3; j_call: TRBJ2-7; d_call: NA; cdr3_nt: TGCGCCAGCAGCCAACAATTCCAGGGAGGTGAGCAGTACTTC; cdr3_aa: CASSQQFQGGEQYF
clone_size: once; v_call: TRBV15; j_call: TRBJ2-2; d_call: NA; cdr3_nt: TGTGCCACCAGAGACGGGTACATCGGGGAGCTGTTTTTT; cdr3_aa: CATRDGYIGELFF
clone_size: NA; v_call: TRBV7-3; j_call: TRBJ2-2; d_call: NA; cdr3_nt: TGTGCCAGCAGCTCCAAATCACGAGCCACCGGGGAGCTGTTTTTT; cdr3_aa: CASSSKSRATGELFF